The present entry profiles one T cell receptor beta chain with its context. Given a much more abundant clone one base away, this may be a read error. V lost 2 bases and J 3 bases, leaving 2 bases between the germline ends. The germline gives CDR1 MNHEY, CDR2 SMNVEV (reference sequence). The CDR3 has 13 residues. Noted time point: blood at routine non-recurrence follow-up after resection. Via MiXCR, TCRdb re-called the 5' RACE reads, giving one row per CDR3 protein. This sample has tens of thousands of distinct CDR3 sequences, with 19% found just once. The data were obtained in a study of spatial heterogeneity in lung cancer. Overall study: There were 72 donors, all of them untreated patients with early-stage non-small cell lung cancer.

Sequenced here: PBMCs, sampled at follow-up. The rearrangement links TRBV27 to TRBJ1-6; D remains unclear. This sequence originates from a male donor with early-stage non-small cell lung cancer. The CDR3 region is CASSLGYNSPLHF. The CDR3 DNA sequence: TGTGCCAGCAGTTTAGGCTATAATTCACCCCTCCACTTT.